The 10 T cell receptor beta chains below come from one sample, sequenced in a study of blood T cell repertoires in COVID-19. The repertoire was sequenced with immunoSEQ multiplex PCR; TCRdb's copy has only in-frame clones and lacks some. The table has about 180,000 clones, roughly 84% seen once. Sequencing was done on a sample of PBMCs or T cells enriched from blood (not recorded which). The origin of the receptors is a man aged 45 to 65 who had recovered from COVID-19.

V usage is TRBV5-1 and J usage is TRBJ1-1; TRBD1 matches at 8 bases. The junction had 8 bases not matched to a gene; V was cut back by 4 bases and J by 3 bases. Germline values: CDR1 SGHRS, CDR2 YFSETQ. The length of the CDR3 is 15 residues. CDR3 loop: CASSPRQGRDTEAFF. CDR3 DNA: TGCGCCAGCAGCCCGAGACAGGGGCGGGACACTGAAGCTTTCTTT.

The chain joins TRBV4-1 to TRBJ1-3; D is uncertain. The CDR3 contains 16 residues. The germline V gene encodes CDR1 MGHRA and CDR2 YSYEKL. V lost 4 bases, J lost 0 bases, and 13 bases lay in between. CDR3 nucleotides: TGCGCCAGCAGCCGCGAGCCTAGTGGCTCTGGAAACACCATATATTTT. Amino acids: CASSREPSGSGNTIYF.

The chain combines TRBV5-1 with TRBJ1-5, with TRBD1 matching over 9 bases. The V gene's germline CDR1 is SGHRS and CDR2 YFSETQ. V trimming: 2 bases; J trimming: 4 bases; junction bases outside the gene matches: 4. The CDR3 is made up of 15 amino acids. The CDR3 DNA is TGCGCCAGCAGCTTAACCGGGACAGGGAATCAGCCCCAGCATTTT. Its protein is CASSLTGTGNQPQHF.

The V gene is TRBV9, the J gene TRBJ1-2; TRBD1 is a possible D gene (5 bases). V was cut by 0 bases and J by 4 bases, with 13 bases left in between. Germline-derived CDR1 and CDR2 are SGDLS and YYNGEE. There are 15 residues in the CDR3. CDR3 loop: CASSVDGRGGYGYTF. CDR3 in DNA: TGTGCCAGCAGCGTAGATGGGAGGGGCGGCTATGGCTACACCTTC.

This clone was counted between two and nine times. This chain joins TRBV18 and TRBJ2-1, with 8 bases matching TRBD1. CDR1 and CDR2 from the germline V gene are KGHSH and LQKENI. Trimming removed 3 bases from V and 2 bases from J; junction bases left unmatched: 3. The length of the CDR3 is 15 residues. The CDR3 nucleotides read TGTGCCAGCTCACCGGGACAGGACACCTACAATGAGCAGTTCTTC. The encoded protein is CASSPGQDTYNEQFF.

The V gene is TRBV7-9, the J gene TRBJ1-6; 7 bases fit TRBD1. This CDR3 contains 14 residues. The germline V gene has CDR1 SEHNR and CDR2 FQNEAQ (reference sequence). With V trimmed by 4 bases and J by 7 bases, 4 bases remained unmatched. CDR3 nucleotides: TGTGCCAGCAGCTCCGGGACAGCGAATTCACCCCTCCACTTT. It is translated as CASSSGTANSPLHF.

The chain uses TRBV30 and TRBJ2-7; D uncertain. The CDR3 consists of 14 residues. Germline V lookup: CDR1 GTSNPN, CDR2 SVGIG (reference sequence). V lost 1 base and J lost 3, with 13 bases in between. Here the CDR3 DNA reads TGTGCCTGGAGTGGACCAAAGAGGATCTACGAGCAGTACTTC. Residues: CAWSGPKRIYEQYF.

A single count supports this clone. The chain recombines TRBV10-3 with TRBJ1-5; 9 bases agree with TRBD1. This CDR3 has 15 residues. Germline loops: CDR1 ENHRY, CDR2 SYGVKD. The V and J ends lost 5 bases and 7 bases, in that order; junction bases with no gene match: 9. The CDR3, as DNA: TGTGCCATCAGTCCTGGGGACAGGGTACCGCAGCCCCAGCATTTT. Its protein product is CAISPGDRVPQPQHF.

V gene TRBV7-6 combines with J gene TRBJ2-3, with TRBD2 matching over 11 bases. CDR1 is SGHVS, CDR2 FNYEAQ, per germline. The CDR3 extends over 18 amino acids. The V segment lost 1 base and the J segment 1 base; nucleotides outside the gene matches: 7. Here the CDR3 DNA reads TGTGCCAGCAGCTTAGATCTCACTAGCGGGGGCCGCACAGATACGCAGTATTTT. This sequence encodes CASSLDLTSGGRTDTQYF.

This chain links TRBV27 with TRBJ2-7, with 8 bases identical to TRBD2. From germline, CDR1 is MNHEY and CDR2 SMNVEV (reference sequence). With V trimmed by 2 bases and J by 4 bases, 10 bases remained unmatched. The CDR3 is made up of 16 amino acids. The CDR3 region is CASSLSVPSGLYEQYF. As DNA, the CDR3 is TGTGCCAGCAGTTTAAGTGTCCCTAGCGGGCTTTACGAGCAGTACTTC.